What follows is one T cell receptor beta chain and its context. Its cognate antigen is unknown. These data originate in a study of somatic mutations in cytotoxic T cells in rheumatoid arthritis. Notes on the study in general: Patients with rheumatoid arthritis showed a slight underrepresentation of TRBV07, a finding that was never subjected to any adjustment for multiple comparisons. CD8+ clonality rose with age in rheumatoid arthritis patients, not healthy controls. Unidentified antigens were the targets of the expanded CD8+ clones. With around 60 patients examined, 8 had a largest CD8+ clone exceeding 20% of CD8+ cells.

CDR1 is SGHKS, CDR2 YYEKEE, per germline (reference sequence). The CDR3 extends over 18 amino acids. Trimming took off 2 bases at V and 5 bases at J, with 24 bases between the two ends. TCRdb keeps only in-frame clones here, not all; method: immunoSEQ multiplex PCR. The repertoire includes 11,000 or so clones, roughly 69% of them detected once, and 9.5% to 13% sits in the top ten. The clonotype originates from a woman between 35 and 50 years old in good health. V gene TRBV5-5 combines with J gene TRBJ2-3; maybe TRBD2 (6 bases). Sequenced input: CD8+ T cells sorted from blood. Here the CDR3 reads CASSLTLGGSGRGDTQYF. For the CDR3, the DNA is TGTGCCAGCAGCTTAACTTTGGGGGGATCAGGTCGCGGAGATACGCAGTATTTT.